This T cell receptor beta chain was found in a study of T-cell reconstitution after alpha-beta-depleted transplantation in children. This CDR3 spans 12 amino acids. The V end was cut by 4 bases, the J end by 4 bases, with 8 bases between. The germline gives CDR1 GTSNPN, CDR2 SVGIG (reference sequence). TCRbeta library construction was performed incorporating unique molecular identifiers. TCRdb re-derived calls from the PCR reads in MiXCR, one entry per CDR3 protein. This sample carries about 610,000 distinct CDR3 sequences, 10% to 13% of them seen once, and the ten largest clones take less than 5%. The chain has TRBV30 and TRBJ1-5; no definite D call. The clonotype originates from a human donor who donated a stem cell graft to a child with acute myeloid leukemia. The sample in question was PBMCs from the stem cell graft donor, obtained from the stem cell graft. The CDR3 DNA sequence: TGTGCCTGGAATAGATGGAATCAGCCCCAGCATTTT. Its protein product is CAWNRWNQPQHF.